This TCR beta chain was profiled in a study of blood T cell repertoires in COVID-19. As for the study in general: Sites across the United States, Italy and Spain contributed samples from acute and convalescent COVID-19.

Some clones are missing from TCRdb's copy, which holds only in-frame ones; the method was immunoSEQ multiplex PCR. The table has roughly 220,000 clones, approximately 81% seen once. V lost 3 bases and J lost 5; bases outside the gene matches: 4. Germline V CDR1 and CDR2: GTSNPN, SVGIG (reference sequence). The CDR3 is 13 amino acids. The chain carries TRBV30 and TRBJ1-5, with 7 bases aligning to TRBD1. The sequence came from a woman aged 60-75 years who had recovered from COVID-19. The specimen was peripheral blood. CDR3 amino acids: CAWSDRADQPQHF. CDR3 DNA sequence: TGTGCCTGGAGCGACAGGGCCGATCAGCCCCAGCATTTT. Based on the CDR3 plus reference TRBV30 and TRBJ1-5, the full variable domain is SQTIHQWPATLVQPVGSPLSLECTVEGTSNPNLYWYRQAAGRGLQLLFYSVGIGQISSEVPQNLSASRPQDRQFILSSKKLLLSDSGFYLCAWSDRADQPQHFGDGTRLSIL.